Below are 17 T cell receptor beta chains sequenced from a single sample in a study of blood T cell repertoires in COVID-19. Sequencing used immunoSEQ multiplex PCR; TCRdb keeps in-frame clones, though not all of them. The sample comprises approximately 110,000 clones, around 86% of which are singletons, and roughly 5.4% rests with the top ten. The sample was peripheral blood. The receptor source for this set is a human donor in a cohort sampled during active COVID-19.

This clone has more than one count but fewer than ten. CDR3 sequence (DNA): TGTGCCTGGAGCCGACAGGGGGGACGCGAGCCCCAGCATTTT. Protein sequence: CAWSRQGGREPQHF. The chain links TRBV30 to TRBJ1-5; 9 nucleotides line up with TRBD1. The CDR3 loop spans 14 amino acids. Trimming took 3 bases from V and 8 from J; bases not matched to a gene: 8. The germline V gene has CDR1 GTSNPN and CDR2 SVGIG (reference sequence).

This clone was seen just once. V is TRBV2 and J is TRBJ2-6; D uncertain. CDR1 and CDR2 (germline): SNHLY, FYNNEI. The CDR3 loop spans 16 amino acids. V gave up 1 base and J gave up 0 bases, with 7 bases separating them. CDR3 sequence reads: CASSEDTSSGANVLTF. The CDR3 DNA reads as TGTGCCAGCAGTGAAGACACAAGCTCTGGGGCCAACGTCCTGACTTTC. Drawing the rest from reference TRBV2 and TRBJ2-6, the complete variable domain is EPEVTQTPSHQVTQMGQEVILRCVPISNHLYFYWYRQILGQKVEFLVSFYNNEISEKSEIFDDQFSVERPDGSNFTLKIRSTKLEDSAMYFCASSEDTSSGANVLTFGAGSRLTVL.

The chain employs TRBV15 and TRBJ2-1; D gene uncertain. V was shortened by 5 bases and J by 0 bases, with 11 bases between the two germline ends. The CDR3 consists of 15 residues. Germline V gives CDR1 LNHNV, CDR2 YYDKDF (reference sequence). Here the CDR3 DNA reads TGTGCCACCAGCGAAGACTGGAGCTCCTACAATGAGCAGTTCTTC. This encodes CATSEDWSSYNEQFF.

The table lists this clone with a few counts. The chain couples TRBV14 to TRBJ1-4; perhaps TRBD1 as D (5 bases). The V gene lost 5 bases and the J gene lost 10 bases, with 8 bases spanning the gap. CDR1 SGHDN and CDR2 FVKESK come from the germline V gene. This CDR3 has 11 residues. Written as DNA, the CDR3 is TGTGCCAGCAGCGCCGACAGAAAACTGTTTTTT. Its protein is CASSADRKLFF.

The gene calls are TRBV7-8 and TRBJ2-1, with 12 bases lining up with TRBD2. Germline values: CDR1 SGHVS, CDR2 FQNEAQ. J lost 0 bases, V lost 3 bases, and 12 bases had no gene match. This CDR3 is built from 20 residues. CDR3 sequence reads: CASSFVAGLAGPGSYNEQFF. DNA for the CDR3: TGTGCCAGCAGCTTTGTTGCGGGACTAGCGGGCCCCGGCTCCTACAATGAGCAGTTCTTC.

This clone came up a few times. CDR3 DNA: TGTGCCAGCTCACCGTCGATCAGGGGGAACACTGAAGCTTTCTTT. Protein product: CASSPSIRGNTEAFF. The chain joins TRBV18 to TRBJ1-1, with D perhaps matching TRBD1 (6 bases). CDR1 KGHSH and CDR2 LQKENI come from the germline V gene. The CDR3 consists of 15 residues. Deletions cut 3 bases from V and 1 base from J, with 12 bases between.

As to this clone: This sample also contains other DNA sequences that code for the same CDR3. The V gene is TRBV5-1, the J gene TRBJ1-1; no firm D call. CDR3 length equals 14 residues. V was shortened by 0 bases and J by 1 base, with 7 bases between the two germline ends. CDR1 and CDR2 from the germline V gene are SGHRS and YFSETQ. In DNA form, the CDR3 reads TGCGCCAGCAGCTTGGTGGCAGGGAACACTGAAGCTTTCTTT. Its protein is CASSLVAGNTEAFF.

The chain links TRBV19 to TRBJ2-7; D gene unclear. Trimming took 0 bases from V and 0 from J, leaving 15 bases between them. Germline V gene data show CDR1 as LNHDA and CDR2 as SQIVND (reference sequence). This CDR3 region has 17 residues. The CDR3 DNA reads as TGTGCCAGTAGTATAGATTCGGCGGCAAGGATCTCCTACGAGCAGTACTTC. As protein: CASSIDSAARISYEQYF.

The chain links TRBV7-9 to TRBJ2-5; a possible D gene is TRBD1 (5 bases). Trimming took off 1 base at V and 3 bases at J, with 9 bases between the two ends. The CDR3 covers 14 residues. Germline V gene lookup returns CDR1 SEHNR and CDR2 FQNEAQ (reference sequence). The CDR3 loop reads CASSLEGSKETQYF. The DNA of the CDR3 is TGTGCCAGCAGCTTAGAGGGGTCAAAAGAGACCCAGTACTTC.

This clone has a handful of counts. The genes are TRBV4-1 and TRBJ2-7, with D perhaps matching TRBD2 (5 bases). This CDR3 is built from 15 residues. From germline, CDR1 is MGHRA and CDR2 YSYEKL. V lost 1 base and J 3 bases, leaving 13 bases between the germline ends. The CDR3 region is CASSQGGLRFYEQYF. Here the CDR3 DNA reads TGCGCCAGCAGCCAAGGAGGGCTACGGTTCTACGAGCAGTACTTC.

This clone was detected only a few times. The chain is built from TRBV6-6 and TRBJ1-2, with D perhaps matching TRBD1 (6 bases). Between the trimmed V and J ends, which lost 6 bases and 4 bases, there was a span of 12 bases. The CDR3 is made up of 13 amino acids. Germline loops: CDR1 MNHNY, CDR2 SVGAGI (reference sequence). The chain's CDR3 is CASSLTGLYGYTF. In DNA, the CDR3 is TGTGCCAGCAGCCTGACAGGTCTCTATGGCTACACCTTC.

This chain links TRBV27 with TRBJ2-7; tentatively, D is TRBD1 (7 bases). There are 16 residues in the CDR3. Trimming removed 3 bases at V and 2 bases at J, with 17 bases between. Per germline, CDR1 MNHEY and CDR2 SMNVEV (reference sequence). The CDR3 protein is CASSFLSAGGPYEQYF. CDR3 nucleotide sequence: TGTGCCAGCAGTTTCCTATCCGCAGGGGGGCCCTACGAGCAGTACTTC.

V and J are TRBV7-9 and TRBJ2-7; 9 positions match TRBD2. In germline, CDR1 is SEHNR, CDR2 FQNEAQ (reference sequence). CDR3 length: 15 amino acids. Trimming at V came to 6 bases and at J to 5 bases, leaving 11 bases not matched to a gene. The CDR3 sequence: CASSPRLAARNEQYF. The CDR3 DNA follows: TGTGCCAGCAGTCCCCGACTAGCGGCTCGCAACGAGCAGTACTTC.

This sequence joins TRBV12-3 or TRBV12-4 and TRBJ2-7; D might be TRBD1 (5 bases). Trimming stripped 7 bases from V and 3 bases from J, with 13 bases between. The CDR3 has 13 amino acids. CDR3 bases: TGTGCCAGCACCTCGGACACATACTACGAGCAGTACTTC. It codes for CASTSDTYYEQYF.

The chain combines TRBV2 with TRBJ1-6; a possible D gene is TRBD1 (5 bases). Germline CDR1 SNHLY, CDR2 FYNNEI. The CDR3 runs to 13 residues. V was shortened by 8 bases and J by 9 bases, with 14 bases between the two germline ends. The CDR3 here is CASVGRVGSPLHF. The CDR3 DNA is TGTGCCAGCGTAGGCAGGGTTGGTTCACCCCTCCACTTT.

The chain's CDR3 is CASSQGSFTRDSSYEQYF. The CDR3 coding sequence is TGCGCCAGCAGCCAAGGGAGCTTCACTAGGGATAGCTCCTACGAGCAGTACTTC. The V gene is TRBV4-1, the J gene TRBJ2-7, with a possible D match to TRBD2 (5 bases). Trimming removed 1 base from V and 0 bases from J, with 19 bases in between. The CDR3 spans 18 residues. Germline values: CDR1 MGHRA, CDR2 YSYEKL.

This chain joins TRBV5-8 and TRBJ2-2, with 9 bases fitting TRBD1. V gave up 2 bases and J gave up 0 bases; unmatched junction bases: 2. This CDR3 spans 16 amino acids. The V gene's germline CDR1 is SGHTS and CDR2 YDEGEE. This CDR3 reads CASSFGTGTNTGELFF. As DNA, the CDR3 is TGTGCCAGCAGCTTCGGGACAGGGACGAACACCGGGGAGCTGTTTTTT.